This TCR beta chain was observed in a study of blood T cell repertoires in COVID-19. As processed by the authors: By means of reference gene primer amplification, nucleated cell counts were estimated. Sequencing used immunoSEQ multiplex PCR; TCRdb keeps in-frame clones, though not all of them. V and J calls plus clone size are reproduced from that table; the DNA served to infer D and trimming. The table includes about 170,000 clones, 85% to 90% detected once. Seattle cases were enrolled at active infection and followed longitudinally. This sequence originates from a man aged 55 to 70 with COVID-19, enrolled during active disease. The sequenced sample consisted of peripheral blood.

Here the CDR3 DNA reads TGTGCCAGCAGTCCAACTGGGGCAGCCTACGAGCAGTACTTC. Protein product: CASSPTGAAYEQYF. The chain recombines TRBV6-5 with TRBJ2-7, with D perhaps matching TRBD1 (5 bases). The V end was cut by 5 bases, the J end by 2 bases, with 13 bases between. Germline CDR1 reads MNHEY; CDR2 reads SVGAGI. The CDR3 extends over 14 amino acids.